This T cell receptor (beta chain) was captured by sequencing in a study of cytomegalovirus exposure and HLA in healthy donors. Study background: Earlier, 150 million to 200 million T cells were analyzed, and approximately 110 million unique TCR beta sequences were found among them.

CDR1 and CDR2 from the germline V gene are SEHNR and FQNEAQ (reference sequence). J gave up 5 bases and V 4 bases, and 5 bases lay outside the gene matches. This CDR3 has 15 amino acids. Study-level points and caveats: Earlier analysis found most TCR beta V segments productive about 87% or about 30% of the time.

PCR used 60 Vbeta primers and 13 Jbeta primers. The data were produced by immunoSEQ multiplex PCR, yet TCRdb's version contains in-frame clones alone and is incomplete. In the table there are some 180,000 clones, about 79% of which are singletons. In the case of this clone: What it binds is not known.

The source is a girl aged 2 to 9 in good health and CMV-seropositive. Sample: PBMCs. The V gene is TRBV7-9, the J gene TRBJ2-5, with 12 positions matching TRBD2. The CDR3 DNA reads TGTGCCAGCAGCTCGACTAGCGGGAGTGGGGAGACCCAGTACTTC. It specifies CASSSTSGSGETQYF. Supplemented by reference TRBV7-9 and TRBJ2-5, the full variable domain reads DTGVSQNPRHKITKRGQNVTFRCDPISEHNRLYWYRQTLGQGPEFLTYFQNEAQLEKSRLLSDRFSAERPKGSFSTLEIQRTEQGDSAMYLCASSSTSGSGETQYFGPGTRLLVL.